The TCR beta chain described here comes from a study of cytomegalovirus exposure and HLA in healthy donors. 13 Jbeta primers and 60 Vbeta primers were used for the PCR. Produced via immunoSEQ multiplex PCR; TCRdb's table is partial and in-frame only. Found here are about 81,000 clones, 75% to 85% of them singletons; the top ten hold under 3.5%. V lost 3 bases and J lost 5; bases outside the gene matches: 12. This CDR3 has 16 amino acids. Germline CDR1 LGHNA, CDR2 YSLEER. Broader study findings: There were reportedly fewer N-insertions in an Asian-associated ancestry cluster than the approximately 670-donor mean, in a later analysis. On later analysis, the bulk of CMV-associated TCR beta chains appeared to be HLA-restricted.

With respect to this clone: Its target is unknown.

Although they were nominally healthy when sampled, donors likely had unrecorded immune exposures. The source of this sequence is a man aged 50-60 years in good health and CMV-seropositive. Material: PBMCs. The chain has TRBV4-3 and TRBJ2-5; 7 bases agree with TRBD1. CDR3 in amino acids: CASSQEATGSAETQYF. CDR3 DNA sequence: TGCGCCAGCAGCCAGGAGGCGACAGGGTCGGCGGAGACCCAGTACTTC.